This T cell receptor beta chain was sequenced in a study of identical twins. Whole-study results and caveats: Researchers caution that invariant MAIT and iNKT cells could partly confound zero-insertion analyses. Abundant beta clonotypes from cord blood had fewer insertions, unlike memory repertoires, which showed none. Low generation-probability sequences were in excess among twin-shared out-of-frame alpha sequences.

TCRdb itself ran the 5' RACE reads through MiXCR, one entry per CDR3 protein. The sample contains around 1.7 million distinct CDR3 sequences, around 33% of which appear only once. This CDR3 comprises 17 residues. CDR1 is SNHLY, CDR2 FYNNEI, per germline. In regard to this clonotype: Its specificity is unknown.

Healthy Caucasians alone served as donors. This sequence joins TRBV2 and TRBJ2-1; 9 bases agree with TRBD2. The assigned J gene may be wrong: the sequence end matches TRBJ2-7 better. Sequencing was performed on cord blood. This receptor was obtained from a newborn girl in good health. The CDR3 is CATTRSGGFLSYNEQYF. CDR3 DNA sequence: TGTGCCACCACGCGGAGCGGGGGGTTCCTCTCCTACAATGAGCAGTACTTC.